This TCR beta chain was sequenced for a study of shared clonotypes between healthy human individuals. Methods used by the authors: ImmunoSEQ sequences covered only the junction and lacked quality scores; filtering therefore differed. Clones were read by immunoSEQ multiplex PCR, and TCRdb kept only the in-frame ones, dropping some. That table supplies the V and J calls and clone size; D and trimming were determined from the DNA. The sample lists millions of clones, 85% to 95% occurring once. General study results and limits: Apart from blood, nothing was sampled; tissue repertoires likely differ. The study's rarefaction showed incomplete sorted-subset sequencing despite large depth. Represented diversity, genetic and exposure-history alike, was limited by few donors.

Trimming removed 2 bases from V and 1 base from J; junction bases left unmatched: 3. CDR3 size: 15 residues. Germline CDR1 is SGDLS and CDR2 is YYNGEE. In regard to this clone: Its antigen is not known.

CD8 cells regarded as naive lacked CD45RO, were positively chosen for CCR7, and omitted terminally differentiated effector memory CD45RA+ cells. The material sequenced was naive CD8+ T cells from PBMCs. The rearrangement uses TRBV9 and TRBJ2-7; 10 nucleotides agree with TRBD1. This sequence was found in a man aged 18 to 30 in good health. Some clones in this sample may be carry-over from other donors' samples. In DNA form, the CDR3 reads TGTGCCAGCAGCGTCTCGGGACAGGGGTCCTACGAGCAGTACTTC. Its protein is CASSVSGQGSYEQYF.